This TCR beta chain derives from a study of T-cell reconstitution after alpha-beta-depleted transplantation in children. Researchers prepared the TCRbeta library using unique molecular identifiers, the study reports. TCRdb itself ran the PCR reads through MiXCR, one entry per CDR3 protein. Of some 310,000 distinct CDR3 sequences listed, approximately 23% are singletons. This CDR3 contains 18 residues. J was trimmed by 4 bases and V by 6 bases; bases with no gene match: 15. Germline loops: CDR1 SQVTM, CDR2 ANQGSEA. Sample: PBMCs, mostly from graft donor cells, taken 180 days after TCRalphabeta/CD19-depleted stem cell transplant. J is TRBJ2-3 and V is TRBV29-1; 14 bases are shared with TRBD2. The clonotype originates from a male patient between 5 and 17 years old who had a stem cell transplant for acute lymphoblastic leukemia, so the T cells may come from the graft donor. CDR3 nucleotides: TGCAGCGTGAGAGGGACTAGCGGGAGTAAGGGGGGCGCAGATACGCAGTATTTT. It codes for CSVRGTSGSKGGADTQYF.